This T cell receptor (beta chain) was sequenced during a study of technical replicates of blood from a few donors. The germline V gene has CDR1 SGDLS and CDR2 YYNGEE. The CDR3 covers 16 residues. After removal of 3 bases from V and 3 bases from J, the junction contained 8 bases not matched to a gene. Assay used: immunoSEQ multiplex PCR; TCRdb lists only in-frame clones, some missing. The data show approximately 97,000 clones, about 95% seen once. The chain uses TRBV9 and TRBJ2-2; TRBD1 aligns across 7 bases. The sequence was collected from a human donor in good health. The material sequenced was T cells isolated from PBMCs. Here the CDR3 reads CASSALTGSDTGELFF. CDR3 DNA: TGTGCCAGCAGCGCCCTGACAGGGTCCGACACCGGGGAGCTGTTTTTT.